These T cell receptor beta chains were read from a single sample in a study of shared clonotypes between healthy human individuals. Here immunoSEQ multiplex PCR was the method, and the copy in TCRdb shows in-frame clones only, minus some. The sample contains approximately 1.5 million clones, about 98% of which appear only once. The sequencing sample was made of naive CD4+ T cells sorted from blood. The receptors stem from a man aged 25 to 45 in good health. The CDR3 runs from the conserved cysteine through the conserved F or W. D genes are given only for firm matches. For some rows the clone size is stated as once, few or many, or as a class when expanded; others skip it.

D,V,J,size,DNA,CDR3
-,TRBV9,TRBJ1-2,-,TGTGCCAGCAGCGTAGGCAAGAGGGGTAATGTATCTAACTATGGCTACACCTTC,CASSVGKRGNVSNYGYTF
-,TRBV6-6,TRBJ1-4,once,TGTGCCAGCAGTTACGTGGCCCTGGCAACTAATGAAAAACTGTTTTTT,CASSYVALATNEKLFF
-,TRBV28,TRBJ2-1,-,TGTGCCAGCAGTTTTAGTCTTGAGCAGTTCTTC,CASSFSLEQFF
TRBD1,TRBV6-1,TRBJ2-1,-,TGTGCCAGCAGTGGGCTCCCGGGACAGTTTAGTCATGAGCAGTTCTTC,CASSGLPGQFSHEQFF
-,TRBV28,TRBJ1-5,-,TGTGCCAGCAGTCTAATTTCCGGGACCGAGAATAATCAGCCCCAGCATTTT,CASSLISGTENNQPQHF
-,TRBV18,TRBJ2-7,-,TGTGCCAGCTCACAACGGTGGGACGAGCAGTACTTC,CASSQRWDEQYF
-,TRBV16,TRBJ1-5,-,TGTGCCAGCAGCCAATCACGAGGGGTTGGGGAGCCCCAGCATTTT,CASSQSRGVGEPQHF
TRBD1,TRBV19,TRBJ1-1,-,TGTGCCATAACCCCCCGGGACAGAGCACAAGCTTTCTTT,CAITPRDRAQAFF
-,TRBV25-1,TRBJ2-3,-,TGTGCCAGCAGTGGGCATAGGGAAGGCACGCAGTATTTT,CASSGHREGTQYF
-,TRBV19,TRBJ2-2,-,TGTGCCAATCCGGGACGGAAAAACACCGGGGAGCTGTTTTTT,CANPGRKNTGELFF
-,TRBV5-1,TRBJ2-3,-,TGCGCCAGCAGCCCCTTTGGGGGCACAGATACGCAGTATTTT,CASSPFGGTDTQYF
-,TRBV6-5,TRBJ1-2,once,TGTGCCAGCAGTTACTCGGACACCTACTATGGCTACACCTTC,CASSYSDTYYGYTF
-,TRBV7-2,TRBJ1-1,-,TGTGCCAGCATCCTGGGGTCGAGGGGTGAAGCTTTCTTT,CASILGSRGEAFF
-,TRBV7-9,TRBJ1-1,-,TGTGCCAGCAGCTTATCGTGGGGTACCACTGAAGCTTTCTTT,CASSLSWGTTEAFF
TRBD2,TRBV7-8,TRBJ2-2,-,TGTGCCAGCAGCTCAAAGCGGGAGTACACCGGGGAGCTGTTTTTT,CASSSKREYTGELFF
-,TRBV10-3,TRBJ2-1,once,TGTGCCATCAGTGAACTTCCAGGGGCCGGACAGTTCTTC,CAISELPGAGQFF
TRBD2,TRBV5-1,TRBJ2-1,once,TGCGCCAGTTCACGTGGGGCTAGCGGCAATGAGCAGTTCTTC,CASSRGASGNEQFF
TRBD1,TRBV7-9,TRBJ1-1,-,TGTGCCAGCAGCTTACGTACAGGGGGCGGGACTGAAGCTTTCTTT,CASSLRTGGGTEAFF